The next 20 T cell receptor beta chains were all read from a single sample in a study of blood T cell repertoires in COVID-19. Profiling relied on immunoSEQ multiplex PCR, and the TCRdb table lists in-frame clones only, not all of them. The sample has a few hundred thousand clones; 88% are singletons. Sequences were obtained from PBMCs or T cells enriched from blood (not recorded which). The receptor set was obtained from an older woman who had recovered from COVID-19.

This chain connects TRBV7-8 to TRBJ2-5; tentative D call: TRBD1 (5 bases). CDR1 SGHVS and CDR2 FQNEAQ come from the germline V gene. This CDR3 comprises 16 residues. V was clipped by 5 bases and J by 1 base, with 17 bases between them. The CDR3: CASSKGFFEVQETQYF. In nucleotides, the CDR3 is TGTGCCAGCAGCAAGGGGTTTTTTGAGGTCCAAGAGACCCAGTACTTC.

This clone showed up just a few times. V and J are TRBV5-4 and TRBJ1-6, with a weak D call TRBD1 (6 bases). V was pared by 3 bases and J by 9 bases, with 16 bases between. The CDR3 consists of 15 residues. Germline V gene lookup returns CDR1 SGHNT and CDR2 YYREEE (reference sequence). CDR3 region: CASSSDRSRGSPLHF. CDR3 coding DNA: TGTGCCAGCAGCTCCGACAGGAGTCGGGGTTCACCCCTCCACTTT.

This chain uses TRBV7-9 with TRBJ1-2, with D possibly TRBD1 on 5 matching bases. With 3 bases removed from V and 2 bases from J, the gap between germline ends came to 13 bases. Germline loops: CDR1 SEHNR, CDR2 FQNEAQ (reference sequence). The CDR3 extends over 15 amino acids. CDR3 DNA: TGTGCCAGCAGCTTTGGTGAAGGGGTGAACTATGGCTACACCTTC. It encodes CASSFGEGVNYGYTF.

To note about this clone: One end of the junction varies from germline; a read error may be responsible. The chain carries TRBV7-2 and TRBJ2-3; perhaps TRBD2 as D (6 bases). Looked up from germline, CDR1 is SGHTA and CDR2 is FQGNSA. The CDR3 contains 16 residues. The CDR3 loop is CANSSSGDASTDTQYF. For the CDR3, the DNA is TGTGCCAACAGCTCTTCGGGGGATGCTAGCACAGATACGCAGTATTTT.

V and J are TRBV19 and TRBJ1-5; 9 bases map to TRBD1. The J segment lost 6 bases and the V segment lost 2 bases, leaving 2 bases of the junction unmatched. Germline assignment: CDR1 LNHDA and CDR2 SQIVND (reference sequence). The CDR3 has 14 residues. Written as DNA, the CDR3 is TGTGCCAGTAGTATAAAGACAGGGGGTCAGCCCCAGCATTTT. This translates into CASSIKTGGQPQHF.

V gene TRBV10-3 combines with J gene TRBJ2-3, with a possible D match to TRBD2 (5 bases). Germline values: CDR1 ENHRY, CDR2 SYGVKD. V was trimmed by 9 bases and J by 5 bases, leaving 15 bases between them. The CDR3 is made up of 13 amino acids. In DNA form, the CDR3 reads TGTGCCATATTACCAGGTGAGGGAGATACGCAGTATTTT. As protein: CAILPGEGDTQYF.

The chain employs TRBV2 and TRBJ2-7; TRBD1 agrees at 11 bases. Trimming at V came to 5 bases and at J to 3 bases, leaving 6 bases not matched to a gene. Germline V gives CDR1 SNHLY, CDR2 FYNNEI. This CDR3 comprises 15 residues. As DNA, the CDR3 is TGTGCCAGCAGTAAGGGACAGGGGGGAGGCTACGAGCAGTACGTC. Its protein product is CASSKGQGGGYEQYV.

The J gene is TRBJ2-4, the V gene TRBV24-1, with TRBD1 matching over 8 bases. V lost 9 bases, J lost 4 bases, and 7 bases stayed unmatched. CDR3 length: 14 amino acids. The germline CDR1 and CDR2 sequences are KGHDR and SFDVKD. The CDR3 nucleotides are TGTGCCACCCCAGGGACAGGTCTTAAAAACATTCAGTACTTC. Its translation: CATPGTGLKNIQYF.

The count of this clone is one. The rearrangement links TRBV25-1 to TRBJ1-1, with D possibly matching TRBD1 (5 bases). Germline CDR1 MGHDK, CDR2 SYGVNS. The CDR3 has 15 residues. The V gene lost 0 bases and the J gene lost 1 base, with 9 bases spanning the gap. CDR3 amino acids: CASSEYSGGNTEAFF. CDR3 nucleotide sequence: TGTGCCAGCAGTGAATATTCCGGGGGGAACACTGAAGCTTTCTTT.

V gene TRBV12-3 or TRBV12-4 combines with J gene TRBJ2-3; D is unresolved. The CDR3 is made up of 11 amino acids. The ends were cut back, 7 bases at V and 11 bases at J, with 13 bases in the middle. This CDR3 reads CASNLGARQYF. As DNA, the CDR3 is TGTGCCAGCAACCTCGGAGCGAGGCAGTATTTT.

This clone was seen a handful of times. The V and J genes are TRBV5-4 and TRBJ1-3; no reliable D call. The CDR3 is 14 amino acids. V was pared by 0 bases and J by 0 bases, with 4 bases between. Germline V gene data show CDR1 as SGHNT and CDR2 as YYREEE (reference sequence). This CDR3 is CASSLASSGNTIYF. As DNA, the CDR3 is TGTGCCAGCAGCTTGGCGAGCTCTGGAAACACCATATATTTT.

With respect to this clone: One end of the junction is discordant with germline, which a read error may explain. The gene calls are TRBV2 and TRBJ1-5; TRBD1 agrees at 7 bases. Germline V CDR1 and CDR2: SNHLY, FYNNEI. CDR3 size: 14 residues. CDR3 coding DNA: TGTGCCAGCAGGGAAGACAGGGATAATCAGCCCCAGCATTTT. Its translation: CASREDRDNQPQHF. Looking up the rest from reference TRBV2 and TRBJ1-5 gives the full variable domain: EPEVTQTPSHQVTQMGQEVILRCVPISNHLYFYWYRQILGQKVEFLVSFYNNEISEKSEIFDDQFSVERPDGSNFTLKIRSTKLEDSAMYFCASREDRDNQPQHFGDGTRLSIL.

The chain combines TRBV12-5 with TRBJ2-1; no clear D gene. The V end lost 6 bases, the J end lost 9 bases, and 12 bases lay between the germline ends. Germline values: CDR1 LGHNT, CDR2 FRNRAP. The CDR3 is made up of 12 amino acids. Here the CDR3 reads CASGPAFSEQFF. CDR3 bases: TGTGCTAGTGGCCCCGCCTTCAGTGAGCAGTTCTTC.

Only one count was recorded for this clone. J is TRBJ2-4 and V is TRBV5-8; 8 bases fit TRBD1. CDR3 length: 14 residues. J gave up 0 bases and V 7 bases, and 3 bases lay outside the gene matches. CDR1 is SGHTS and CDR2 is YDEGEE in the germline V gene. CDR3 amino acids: CASPGTGAKNIQYF. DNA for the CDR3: TGTGCCAGCCCCGGGACAGGAGCCAAAAACATTCAGTACTTC.

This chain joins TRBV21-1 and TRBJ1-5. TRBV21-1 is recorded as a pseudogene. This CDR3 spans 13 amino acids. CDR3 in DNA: TGTGCCAGCAGCAAAGTCGGGGGTCAGCCCCAGCATTTT. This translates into CASSKVGGQPQHF.

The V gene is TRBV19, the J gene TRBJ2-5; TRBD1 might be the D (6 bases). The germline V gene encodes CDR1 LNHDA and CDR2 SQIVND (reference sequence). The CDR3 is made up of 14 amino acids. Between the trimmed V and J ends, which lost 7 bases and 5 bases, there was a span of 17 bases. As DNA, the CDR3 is TGTGCCAGTAATAAACAGGGAATTCAGGAGACCCAGTACTTC. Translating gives CASNKQGIQETQYF.

CDR3 loop: CASSLVGTGGKQPQHF. In nucleotides, the CDR3 is TGTGCCAGCAGCTTAGTCGGGACAGGGGGGAAACAGCCCCAGCATTTT. V is TRBV7-9 and J is TRBJ1-5, with TRBD1 matching over 11 bases. Per germline, CDR1 SEHNR and CDR2 FQNEAQ (reference sequence). The CDR3 runs to 16 residues. V trimming: 1 base; J trimming: 7 bases; junction bases outside the gene matches: 6. Full variable domain (outside the CDR3, taken from reference TRBV7-9 and TRBJ1-5): DTGVSQNPRHKITKRGQNVTFRCDPISEHNRLYWYRQTLGQGPEFLTYFQNEAQLEKSRLLSDRFSAERPKGSFSTLEIQRTEQGDSAMYLCASSLVGTGGKQPQHFGDGTRLSIL.

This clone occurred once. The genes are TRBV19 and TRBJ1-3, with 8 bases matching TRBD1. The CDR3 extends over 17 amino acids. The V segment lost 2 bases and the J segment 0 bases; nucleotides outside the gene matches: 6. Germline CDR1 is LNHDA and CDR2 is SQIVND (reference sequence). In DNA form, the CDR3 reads TGTGCCAGTAGTATATGGGACAGGCCAGGCTCTGGAAACACCATATATTTT. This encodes CASSIWDRPGSGNTIYF.

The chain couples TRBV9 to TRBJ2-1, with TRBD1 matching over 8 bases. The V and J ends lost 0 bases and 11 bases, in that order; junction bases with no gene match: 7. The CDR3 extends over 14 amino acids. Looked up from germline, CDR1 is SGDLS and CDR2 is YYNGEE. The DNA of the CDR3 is TGTGCCAGCAGCGTAGCGTCGACAGGGGAAAAGCAGTTCTTC. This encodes CASSVASTGEKQFF.

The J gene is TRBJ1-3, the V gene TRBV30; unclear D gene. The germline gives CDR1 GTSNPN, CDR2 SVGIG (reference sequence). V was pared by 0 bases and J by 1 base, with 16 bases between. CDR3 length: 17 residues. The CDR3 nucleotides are TGTGCCTGGAGTGTACTTAGAACCTATTCTTCTGGAAACACCATATATTTT. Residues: CAWSVLRTYSSGNTIYF.